The sequence of this T cell receptor (beta chain) was determined in a study of blood T cell repertoires in COVID-19. Study at large: Material from acute and convalescent COVID-19 was sourced from the United States, Italy and Spain. Sources were T cells, B-cell-depleted T cells, or PBMCs; the material itself was cDNA or gDNA.

The CDR3 is 15 residues long. V was pared by 5 bases and J by 5 bases, with 11 bases of the junction left unmatched. Germline assignment: CDR1 SGHVS and CDR2 FQNEAQ. Original handling: Estimation of nucleated cell counts was performed using reference gene primer amplification. Assay: immunoSEQ multiplex PCR; the TCRdb copy retains only in-frame clones and omits some. V and J calls and clone size are as listed in that table; D and trimming were resolved from the DNA. Of about 97,000 clones listed, more than 70% are singletons. The chain combines TRBV7-8 with TRBJ2-7, with TRBD1 matching 8 bases. This TCR derives from a woman aged 25-40 years with acute or convalescent COVID-19. The source material was peripheral blood. The CDR3 sequence is CASSPARDRSHEQYF. Written as DNA, the CDR3 is TGTGCCAGCAGCCCGGCCCGGGACAGGTCACACGAGCAGTACTTC.